A single sample is the source of the 28 T cell receptor beta chains below, sequenced in a study of PD-1 blockade in classical Hodgkin lymphoma. TCRdb keeps only in-frame clones here, not all; method: immunoSEQ multiplex PCR. The sample carries 25,000 to 35,000 clones, approximately 65% recorded once. Stated time point: cycle 4 day 1 (C4D1), after less than 7 weeks of nivolumab. No patient escaped relapse after autologous stem cell transplantation, and brentuximab vedotin exposure varied. Sequencing was performed on peripheral blood mononuclear cells (PBMCs), taken before the fourth cycle of nivolumab. The receptor source for this set is a human donor with classical Hodgkin lymphoma.

The chain has TRBV7-9 and TRBJ2-2; 7 nucleotides match TRBD2. Germline V gives CDR1 SEHNR, CDR2 FQNEAQ (reference sequence). The CDR3 is 16 amino acids. The junction had 8 bases not matched to a gene; V was cut back by 0 bases and J by 7 bases. This CDR3 reads CASSLALGRADGELFF. The CDR3 bases are TGTGCCAGCAGCTTAGCGTTGGGGAGGGCCGACGGGGAGCTGTTTTTT.

Regarding this clone: The sample holds other DNA sequences that translate to the same CDR3. J is TRBJ1-1 and V is TRBV7-9; 7 nucleotides align to TRBD1. Germline CDR1 reads SEHNR; CDR2 reads FQNEAQ (reference sequence). The CDR3 is 14 residues long. V shed 3 bases, J shed 5 bases, and the junction held 6 bases outside the gene matches. The CDR3, as DNA: TGTGCCAGCAGCTTGGCAGGGGGTGGGACTGAAGCTTTCTTT. This translates into CASSLAGGGTEAFF.

This chain connects TRBV6-9 to TRBJ1-2; no reliable D call. The ends were cut back, 8 bases at V and 0 bases at J, with 7 bases in the middle. This CDR3 has 12 amino acids. Germline CDR1 MNHGY, CDR2 SVAAGI. CDR3 sequence reads: CASHGTNYGYTF. DNA of the CDR3: TGTGCCAGCCACGGAACTAACTATGGCTACACCTTC.

This rearrangement joins TRBV2 to TRBJ2-2, with D possibly TRBD2 on 6 matching bases. This CDR3 region has 15 residues. Germline V lookup: CDR1 SNHLY, CDR2 FYNNEI. Trimming pared 4 bases from V and 5 bases from J, leaving 14 bases between. CDR3 nucleotide sequence: TGTGCCAGCAGTGTGCGGAGGGCGGAAACCGGGGAGCTGTTTTTT. This codes for CASSVRRAETGELFF.

Within the sample, this clone is medium-sized. The gene calls are TRBV9 and TRBJ2-6; D may be TRBD1 or TRBD2 (5 bases each). The CDR3 has 14 residues. Trimming removed 7 bases from V and 3 bases from J, with 11 bases in between. Per germline, CDR1 SGDLS and CDR2 YYNGEE. CDR3 protein: CASEGTNGANVLTF. CDR3 nucleotide sequence: TGTGCCAGCGAGGGGACGAATGGGGCCAACGTCCTGACTTTC.

The rearrangement uses TRBV7-8 and TRBJ2-1; the match to TRBD2 covers 12 bases. The V segment lost 8 bases and the J segment 7 bases; nucleotides outside the gene matches: 9. Germline CDR1 is SGHVS and CDR2 is FQNEAQ. The CDR3 is made up of 15 amino acids. The CDR3 DNA reads TGTGCCAGCGCTCTAGCGGGAGGGCCCAGGAATGAGCAGTTCTTC. As protein: CASALAGGPRNEQFF.

The chain uses TRBV20-1 and TRBJ1-1; the D gene is possibly TRBD1 (6 bases). Trimming shortened V by 6 bases and J by 11 bases, and 13 bases separated the two germline ends. Germline loops: CDR1 DFQATT, CDR2 SNEGSKA (reference sequence). This CDR3 is 10 amino acids long. The CDR3 DNA reads as TGCAGTGCCCTGAGGGGGTGGGCTTTCTTT. It codes for CSALRGWAFF.

The J gene is TRBJ2-1, the V gene TRBV10-2; 12 bases align to TRBD2. Germline CDR1 and CDR2: WSHSY and SAAADI. CDR3 length: 15 residues. After removal of 8 bases from V and 6 bases from J, the junction contained 8 bases not matched to a gene. The CDR3 region has the DNA TGCGCCAGCTGCCGACTAGCGGGGGCCCTCAATGAGCAGTTCTTC. Translating gives CASCRLAGALNEQFF.

The chain is built from TRBV6-5 and TRBJ2-7; D is unclear. Deletions cut 6 bases from V and 4 bases from J, with 10 bases between. The CDR3 runs to 12 residues. Germline CDR1 reads MNHEY; CDR2 reads SVGAGI. CDR3: CASRSMGYEQYF. In DNA form, the CDR3 reads TGTGCCAGCAGGTCTATGGGGTACGAGCAGTACTTC.

V gene TRBV29-1 combines with J gene TRBJ2-7; D possibly matches TRBD1 or TRBD2 (5 bases each). Germline assignment: CDR1 SQVTM and CDR2 ANQGSEA. Between the trimmed V and J ends, which lost 2 bases and 0 bases, there was a span of 14 bases. CDR3 length: 15 amino acids. CDR3 nucleotides: TGCAGCGTTGAACTAGTCTGGGGGAACTCCTACGAGCAGTACTTC. It is translated as CSVELVWGNSYEQYF.

The chain links TRBV28 to TRBJ2-3; perhaps TRBD1 as D (6 bases). The CDR3 spans 14 residues. Deletions cut 3 bases from V and 2 bases from J, with 9 bases between. The V gene's germline CDR1 is MDHEN and CDR2 SYDVKM. The CDR3, as DNA: TGTGCCAGCAGTTTCGGGACACACACAGATACGCAGTATTTT. This translates into CASSFGTHTDTQYF.

This chain links TRBV28 with TRBJ2-1; D tentatively reads TRBD1 or TRBD2 (6 bases each). Trimming cost V 10 bases and J 15 bases, with 13 bases left between them. The germline CDR1 and CDR2 sequences are MDHEN and SYDVKM. CDR3 length: 9 residues. The CDR3, as DNA: TGTGCCATCCTGGGGGGCTTGTTCTTC. Translated: CAILGGLFF.

The sample holds a few counts of this clone. The gene calls are TRBV6-6 and TRBJ1-5, with a possible D match to TRBD1 (5 bases). The CDR3 spans 15 residues. The V gene's germline CDR1 is MNHNY and CDR2 SVGAGI (reference sequence). Trimming removed 6 bases at V and 4 bases at J, with 16 bases between. This CDR3 reads CASSPSGRGNQPQHF. The CDR3, as DNA: TGTGCCAGCAGCCCTTCCGGTCGGGGGAATCAGCCCCAGCATTTT.

This chain links TRBV7-2 with TRBJ1-1; D possibly corresponds to TRBD1 (6 bases). This CDR3 has 15 residues. Per germline, CDR1 SGHTA and CDR2 FQGNSA. V was shortened by 5 bases and J by 6 bases, with 19 bases between the two germline ends. The CDR3 region is CASSQAQGGGSEAFF. CDR3 bases: TGTGCCAGCAGCCAAGCCCAGGGTGGGGGCTCTGAAGCTTTCTTT.

This clone was observed a few times. The CDR3 protein is CASSTRDRGGGYTF. For the CDR3, the DNA is TGTGCCAGCAGCACACGGGACAGGGGTGGTGGCTACACCTTC. The rearrangement uses TRBV7-2 and TRBJ1-2; 10 nucleotides align to TRBD1. CDR3 length: 14 residues. CDR1 and CDR2 from the germline V gene are SGHTA and FQGNSA. With 5 bases clipped from V and 7 bases from J, the junction kept 7 bases outside the gene matches.

This chain connects TRBV5-1 to TRBJ1-1, with 11 bases fitting TRBD1. There are 14 residues in the CDR3. V dropped 4 bases and J dropped 4; count of bases not matched to a gene: 3. Germline V gene lookup returns CDR1 SGHRS and CDR2 YFSETQ. The chain's CDR3 is CASSPGTGGTEAFF. CDR3 DNA: TGCGCCAGCAGCCCCGGGACAGGGGGCACTGAAGCTTTCTTT.

The chain has TRBV6-1 and TRBJ1-1, with TRBD1 matching 8 bases. The V segment lost 5 bases and the J segment 5 bases; nucleotides outside the gene matches: 4. The CDR3 totals 13 residues. Germline values: CDR1 MNHNS, CDR2 SASEGT. CDR3 bases: TGTGCCAGCAGTTATGGACAGGGAACTGAAGCTTTCTTT. It yields the protein CASSYGQGTEAFF.

The chain couples TRBV28 to TRBJ2-7; 7 nucleotides line up with TRBD1. From germline, CDR1 is MDHEN and CDR2 SYDVKM. This CDR3 has 11 residues. J lost 8 bases, V lost 10 bases, and 8 bases had no gene match. The CDR3 protein is CATRGQPQQYF. CDR3 DNA sequence: TGTGCCACGAGGGGGCAGCCGCAGCAGTACTTC.

This clone was detected once. This chain joins TRBV7-9 and TRBJ1-1; D gene uncertain. The V gene's germline CDR1 is SEHNR and CDR2 FQNEAQ (reference sequence). The V and J ends lost 5 bases and 1 base respectively, with 11 bases between them. The CDR3 is 14 residues long. The DNA of the CDR3 is TGTGCCAGCAGCCCAGTGTCCTCGAACACTGAAGCTTTCTTT. Amino acids: CASSPVSSNTEAFF.

The genes are TRBV6-5 and TRBJ1-2; no firm D call. From germline, CDR1 is MNHEY and CDR2 SVGAGI. V was shortened by 0 bases and J by 7 bases, with 15 bases between the two germline ends. The CDR3 extends over 15 amino acids. The CDR3 coding sequence is TGTGCCAGCAGTTACTCCACCGCTTTAACTATTGGCTACACCTTC. Protein product: CASSYSTALTIGYTF.

This clone has just a few counts. This chain connects TRBV7-9 to TRBJ1-1, with 7 nucleotides matching TRBD1. The V and J ends lost 5 bases and 0 bases, in that order; junction bases with no gene match: 3. The CDR3 consists of 14 residues. The germline V gene has CDR1 SEHNR and CDR2 FQNEAQ (reference sequence). In DNA form, the CDR3 reads TGTGCCAGCAGCGTAGGGGGCTTGAACACTGAAGCTTTCTTT. This gives the protein CASSVGGLNTEAFF.

The V and J genes are TRBV4-3 and TRBJ2-1; D is undetermined. This CDR3 comprises 16 residues. With 3 bases removed from V and 0 bases from J, the gap between germline ends came to 12 bases. Germline values: CDR1 LGHNA, CDR2 YSLEER. The DNA for the CDR3 is TGCGCCAGCAGCCATTTCAGCAAACTCTCCTACAATGAGCAGTTCTTC. Protein product: CASSHFSKLSYNEQFF.

CDR3 sequence (DNA): TGTGCCAGCAGCCACCCGATCAGTCTAACAGATACGCAGTATTTT. Amino acid sequence: CASSHPISLTDTQYF. The V and J genes are TRBV7-9 and TRBJ2-3; no clear D. V gave up 5 bases and J gave up 3 bases, with 15 bases separating them. The CDR3 totals 15 residues. Per the germline V gene, CDR1 is SEHNR and CDR2 is FQNEAQ (reference sequence).

This clone was seen a handful of times. The rearrangement links TRBV6-6 to TRBJ2-7; D possibly uses TRBD1 or TRBD2 (6 bases each). Germline CDR1 reads MNHNY; CDR2 reads SVGAGI (reference sequence). The CDR3 loop spans 13 amino acids. V lost 6 bases to trimming and J lost 6 bases, with 15 bases between them. The CDR3 sequence: CASSAGHRSEQYF. The CDR3 region has the DNA TGTGCCAGCAGCGCGGGACACCGCTCCGAGCAGTACTTC.

Judged by abundance, this clone is medium-sized. The CDR3: CASSEAWGSSYEQYF. Here the CDR3 DNA reads TGTGCCAGCAGTGAAGCTTGGGGGAGCTCCTACGAGCAGTACTTC. This rearrangement joins TRBV2 to TRBJ2-7, with D tentatively TRBD1 or TRBD2 (5 bases each). Germline V CDR1 and CDR2: SNHLY, FYNNEI. V lost 0 bases and J lost 0, with 9 bases in between. The CDR3 consists of 15 residues.

This CDR3 reads CASSYGSVATNEKLFF. CDR3 bases: TGTGCCAGCAGTTACGGATCAGTTGCAACTAATGAAAAACTGTTTTTT. V and J are TRBV6-5 and TRBJ1-4; D is ambiguous. The germline gives CDR1 MNHEY, CDR2 SVGAGI. V gave up 2 bases and J gave up 0 bases, with 10 bases separating them. The CDR3 is made up of 16 amino acids.

J is TRBJ2-2 and V is TRBV7-9; D is possibly TRBD1 (5 bases). Trimming left V 5 bases short and J 5 bases short, with 15 bases between. The CDR3 covers 15 residues. Germline loops: CDR1 SEHNR, CDR2 FQNEAQ (reference sequence). CDR3 region: CASSPKGVVTGELFF. As DNA, the CDR3 is TGTGCCAGCAGCCCCAAAGGGGTGGTTACCGGGGAGCTGTTTTTT.

The chain is built from TRBV29-1 and TRBJ2-3; TRBD2 matches at 7 bases. Trimming took 4 bases from V and 0 from J; bases not matched to a gene: 4. Per the germline V gene, CDR1 is SQVTM and CDR2 is ANQGSEA. The CDR3 spans 14 residues. The CDR3 spells CSVGPSGSTDTQYF. In nucleotides, the CDR3 is TGCAGCGTTGGGCCTAGCGGAAGCACAGATACGCAGTATTTT.